The source of this T cell receptor (beta chain) is a study of technical replicates of blood from several donors. CDR1 and CDR2 from the germline V gene are KGHSH and LQKENI. The CDR3 is 16 residues long. V dropped 6 bases and J dropped 1; count of bases not matched to a gene: 9. This clone occurred once. The data were produced by immunoSEQ multiplex PCR, yet TCRdb's version contains in-frame clones alone and is incomplete. The profile shows 90,000 to 100,000 clones, nearly 97% of them singletons. The J gene is TRBJ1-5, the V gene TRBV18; TRBD1 agrees at 7 bases. Material: T cells isolated from PBMCs. The origin of this receptor is a human donor in good health. CDR3 residues: CASSPGTVNSNQPQHF. The CDR3 DNA reads as TGTGCCAGCTCCCCGGGGACAGTCAACAGCAATCAGCCCCAGCATTTT.